A single sample gave rise to the 7 T cell receptor beta chains below, sequenced in a study of cytomegalovirus exposure and HLA in healthy donors. The PCR ran on 60 Vbeta and 13 Jbeta primers. The repertoire was sequenced with immunoSEQ multiplex PCR; TCRdb's copy has only in-frame clones and lacks some. The data contain approximately 150,000 clones, about 83% of them seen just once; the ten biggest clones take up 13%. What was sequenced was PBMCs. The receptors originated from a man between 35 and 55 years old in good health and CMV-seropositive.

The chain employs TRBV7-9 and TRBJ2-5; D perhaps matches TRBD1 (6 bases). Trimming took off 6 bases at V and 1 base at J, with 12 bases between the two ends. Germline assignment: CDR1 SEHNR and CDR2 FQNEAQ (reference sequence). The CDR3 loop spans 14 amino acids. The CDR3: CASRTGTSQETQYF. The CDR3 DNA reads TGTGCCAGCAGGACCGGGACATCCCAAGAGACCCAGTACTTC.

The chain recombines TRBV4-1 with TRBJ2-1, with 7 bases that match TRBD1. The CDR3 covers 16 residues. V shed 0 bases, J shed 6 bases, and the junction held 8 bases outside the gene matches. The germline V gene encodes CDR1 MGHRA and CDR2 YSYEKL. The CDR3 region has the DNA TGCGCCAGCAGCCAAGATTGGGGCAGGGGGTTCAATGAGCAGTTCTTC. The encoded protein is CASSQDWGRGFNEQFF.

The genes are TRBV19 and TRBJ2-5; D may be TRBD2 (6 bases). Trimming stripped 5 bases from V and 5 bases from J, with 9 bases between. CDR1 and CDR2 from the germline V gene are LNHDA and SQIVND (reference sequence). This CDR3 comprises 12 residues. For the CDR3, the DNA is TGTGCCAGTAGTGGAGGGTGGGAGACCCAGTACTTC. Translation gives CASSGGWETQYF. Based on the CDR3 plus reference TRBV19 and TRBJ2-5, the full variable domain is DGGITQSPKYLFRKEGQNVTLSCEQNLNHDAMYWYRQDPGQGLRLIYYSQIVNDFQKGDIAEGYSVSREKKESFPLTVTSAQKNPTAFYLCASSGGWETQYFGPGTRLLVL.

This chain uses TRBV5-1 with TRBJ2-5; 13 bases are a match to TRBD2. Germline CDR1 reads SGHRS; CDR2 reads YFSETQ. The V segment lost 3 bases and the J segment 5 bases; nucleotides outside the gene matches: 10. This CDR3 is 17 amino acids long. CDR3 sequence reads: CASSSGGLAGDRETQYF. For the CDR3, the DNA is TGCGCCAGCAGCTCGGGAGGACTAGCGGGAGATCGGGAGACCCAGTACTTC.

The chain couples TRBV2 to TRBJ1-6; 10 nucleotides line up with TRBD1. After removal of 4 bases from V and 12 bases from J, the junction contained 9 bases not matched to a gene. The germline gives CDR1 SNHLY, CDR2 FYNNEI. There are 15 residues in the CDR3. The CDR3 region is CASSGSGQGIGPLHF. Here the CDR3 DNA reads TGTGCCAGCAGTGGATCGGGACAGGGGATAGGACCCCTCCACTTT.

The chain links TRBV19 to TRBJ1-1, with 8 bases matching TRBD1. CDR1 is LNHDA and CDR2 is SQIVND in the germline V gene (reference sequence). The CDR3 totals 12 residues. The junction had 3 bases not matched to a gene; V was cut back by 4 bases and J by 8 bases. CDR3 amino acids: CASSKRQGEAFF. CDR3 nucleotide sequence: TGTGCCAGTAGTAAACGACAGGGGGAAGCTTTCTTT.

The chain uses TRBV5-5 and TRBJ1-2, with TRBD1 as a possible D gene (6 bases). Trimming cost V 4 bases and J 6 bases, with 16 bases left between them. The germline gives CDR1 SGHKS, CDR2 YYEKEE (reference sequence). The CDR3 sequence is 14 residues long. The DNA for the CDR3 is TGTGCCAGCAGCGCCCCCCACAGGGCTGATGGCTACACCTTC. Translated, it gives CASSAPHRADGYTF.